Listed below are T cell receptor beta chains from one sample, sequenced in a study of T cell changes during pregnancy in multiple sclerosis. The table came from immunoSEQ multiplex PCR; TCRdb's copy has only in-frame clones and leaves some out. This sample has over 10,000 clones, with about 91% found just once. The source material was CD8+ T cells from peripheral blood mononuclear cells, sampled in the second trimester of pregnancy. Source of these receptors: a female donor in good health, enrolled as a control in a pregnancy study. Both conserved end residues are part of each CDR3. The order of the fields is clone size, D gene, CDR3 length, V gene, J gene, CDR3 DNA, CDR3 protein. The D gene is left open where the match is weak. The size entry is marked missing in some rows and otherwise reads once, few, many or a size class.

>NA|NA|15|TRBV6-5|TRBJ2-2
TGTGCCAGCAGTTACTCCCCAGGAGGGACCGGGGAGCTGTTTTTT
CASSYSPGGTGELFF
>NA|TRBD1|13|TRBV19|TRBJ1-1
TGTGCCAGTAGTCTGGGACAGGGCACTGAAGCTTTCTTT
CASSLGQGTEAFF
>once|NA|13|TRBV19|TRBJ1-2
TGTGCCAGTCGGACAGCCTCTAACTATGGCTACACCTTC
CASRTASNYGYTF
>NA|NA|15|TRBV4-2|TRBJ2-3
TGTGCCAGCAGCCAAGCTGCGGAGGCCACAGATACGCAGTATTTT
CASSQAAEATDTQYF
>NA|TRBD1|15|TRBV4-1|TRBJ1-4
TGCGCCAGCAGCCCCACAGGGACAGGGGGAGAAAAACTGTTTTTT
CASSPTGTGGEKLFF
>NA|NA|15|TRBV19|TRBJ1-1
TGTGCCAGTAGTTCCCCCGGGACATTGAACACTGAAGCTTTCTTT
CASSSPGTLNTEAFF
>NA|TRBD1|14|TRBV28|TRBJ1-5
TGTGCCAGCAGTTTGATACAGGGGGGACAGCCCCAGCATTTT
CASSLIQGGQPQHF
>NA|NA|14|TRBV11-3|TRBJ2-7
TGTGCCAGCAGCTTAGAGGCGGGGTTGGGCGAGCAGTACTTC
CASSLEAGLGEQYF
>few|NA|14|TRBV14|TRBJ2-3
TGTGCCAGCAGCCAATCGACAGCCCCAGATACGCAGTATTTT
CASSQSTAPDTQYF
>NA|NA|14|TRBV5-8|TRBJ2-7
TGTGCCAGCAGCTTGGCCCACCGGGTCTACGAGCAGTACTTC
CASSLAHRVYEQYF
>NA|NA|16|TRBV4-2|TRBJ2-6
TGTGCCAGCAGCCAAGAAGGCGGGTCTGGGGCCAACGTCCTGACTTTC
CASSQEGGSGANVLTF
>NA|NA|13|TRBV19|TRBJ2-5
TGTGCCAGTAGTATGACTCGTCAAGAGACCCAGTACTTC
CASSMTRQETQYF
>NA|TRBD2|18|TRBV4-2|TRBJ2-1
TGTGCCAGCAGCCAAGTGCCGCCGGGACTAGCGTTCTACAATGAGCAGTTCTTC
CASSQVPPGLAFYNEQFF
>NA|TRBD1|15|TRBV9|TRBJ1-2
TGTGCCAGCAGCGTAGCACAGGGGGCTTTTAATGGCTACACCTTC
CASSVAQGAFNGYTF
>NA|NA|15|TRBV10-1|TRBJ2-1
TGCGCCAGCAGCGACCCTAACAGGGTCGACAATGAGCAGTTCTTC
CASSDPNRVDNEQFF
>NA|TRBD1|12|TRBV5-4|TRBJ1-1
TGTGCCAGCAGCTTGGGGGACAGCGAAGCTTTCTTT
CASSLGDSEAFF
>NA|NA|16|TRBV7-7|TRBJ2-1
TGTGCTAGCAGCTTAGTCGAACGGGGGGCAAACAATGAGCAGTTCTTC
CASSLVERGANNEQFF
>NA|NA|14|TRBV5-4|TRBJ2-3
TGTGCCAGCACTTCTATAGCGAGTTTAGATACGCAGTATTTT
CASTSIASLDTQYF
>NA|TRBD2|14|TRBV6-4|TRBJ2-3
TGTGCCAGCAGTGAGACTAGCGGGACAGATACGCAGTATTTT
CASSETSGTDTQYF
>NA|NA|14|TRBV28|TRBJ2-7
TGTGCCAGCAAGTCCCGGGACACCCCCTACGAGCAGTACTTC
CASKSRDTPYEQYF
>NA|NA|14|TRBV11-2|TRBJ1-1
TGTGCCAGCAGCTCGTCCCAGGGGTTGACTGAAGCTTTCTTT
CASSSSQGLTEAFF
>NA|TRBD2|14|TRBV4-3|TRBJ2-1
TGCGCCAGCAGCCCAGCGGGAGTCTACAATGAGCAGTTCTTC
CASSPAGVYNEQFF
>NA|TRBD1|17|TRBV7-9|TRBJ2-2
TGTGCCAGCGGGGACAGCGCTAAATTTCGTAACACCGGGGAGCTGTTTTTT
CASGDSAKFRNTGELFF
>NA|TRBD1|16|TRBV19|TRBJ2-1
TGTGCCAGTAGTATAGTCGGGCAGGGGGCCTACAATGAGCAGTTCTTC
CASSIVGQGAYNEQFF
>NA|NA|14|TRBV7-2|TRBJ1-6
TGTGCCAGCAGCCCAACACAAAGCGGTTCACCCCTCCACTTT
CASSPTQSGSPLHF
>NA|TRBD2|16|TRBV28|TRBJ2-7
TGTGCCAGCAGTCCCACAGCGGGGGCCCACTCCTACGAGCAGTACTTC
CASSPTAGAHSYEQYF
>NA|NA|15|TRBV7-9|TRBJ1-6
TGTGCCAGCAGCTTAGGATGGAGGGTTAATTCACCCCTCCACTTT
CASSLGWRVNSPLHF
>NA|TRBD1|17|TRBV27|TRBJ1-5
TGTGCCAGCAGGGCCGTTTTTACAGGGGGCGCGCATCAGCCCCAGCATTTT
CASRAVFTGGAHQPQHF
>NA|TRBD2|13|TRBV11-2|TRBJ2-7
TGTGCCAGCAGCCCAGGAGGGAGGGACGAGCAGTACTTC
CASSPGGRDEQYF
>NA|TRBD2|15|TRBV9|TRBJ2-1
TGTGCCAGCAGCCCCTGGACTAGCGGGGCATATGAGCAGTTCTTC
CASSPWTSGAYEQFF
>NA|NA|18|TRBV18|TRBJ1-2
TGTGCCAGCTCACCATTCACGGAGGGCAGGACTACTAACTATGGCTACACCTTC
CASSPFTEGRTTNYGYTF
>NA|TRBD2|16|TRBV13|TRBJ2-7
TGTGCCAGCAACAAGAGGGGTAGCGGGAGTTTCTACGAGCAGTACTTC
CASNKRGSGSFYEQYF
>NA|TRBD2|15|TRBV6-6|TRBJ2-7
TGTGCCAGCAGCCCAGGACTAGCGGGATCCTACGAGCAGTACTTC
CASSPGLAGSYEQYF
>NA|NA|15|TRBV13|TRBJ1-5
TGTGCCAGCAGCTCCGGGACATACAACAATCAGCCCCAGCATTTT
CASSSGTYNNQPQHF
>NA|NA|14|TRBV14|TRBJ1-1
TGTGCCAGCAGCCCACAGGGAGCGAACACTGAAGCTTTCTTT
CASSPQGANTEAFF
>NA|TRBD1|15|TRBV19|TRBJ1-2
TGTGCCAGTAGTGTCCGGGACAGACTTCTCTATGGCTACACCTTC
CASSVRDRLLYGYTF
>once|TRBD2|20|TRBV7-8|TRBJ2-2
TGTGCCAGCAGCTTAGTGTCCCTGTTAAGGCGGGGGGATATCGCCGGGGAGCTGTTTTTT
CASSLVSLLRRGDIAGELFF
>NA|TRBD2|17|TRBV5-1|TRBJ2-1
TGCGCCAGCAGCTTGCGGGCAAGCGGGAGATCCTACAATGAGCAGTTCTTC
CASSLRASGRSYNEQFF